Shown below are 19 T cell receptor beta chains from a single sample sequenced in a study of blood T cell repertoires in COVID-19. TCRdb's table, derived via immunoSEQ multiplex PCR, lists solely in-frame clones and lacks some. The sample shows 150,000 to 200,000 clones, less than 90% of them seen only once. Sequences were obtained from peripheral blood. The source is a woman between 65 and 79 years old with COVID-19, enrolled during active disease.

The chain employs TRBV18 and TRBJ2-7; the match to TRBD1 covers 8 bases. The CDR3 covers 13 residues. V gave up 3 bases and J gave up 5 bases; unmatched junction bases: 3. Germline lookup yields CDR1 KGHSH and CDR2 LQKENI. Written as DNA, the CDR3 is TGTGCCAGCTCACCTCAGGGGGCCCACGAGCAGTACTTC. Translation: CASSPQGAHEQYF. Together with reference TRBV18 and TRBJ2-7, the CDR3 gives the full variable domain: NAGVMQNPRHLVRRRGQEARLRCSPMKGHSHVYWYRQLPEEGLKFMVYLQKENIIDESGMPKERFSAEFPKEGPSILRIQQVVRGDSAAYFCASSPQGAHEQYFGPGTRLTVT.

CDR3 in amino acids: CATSPPRDPYEQYF. The CDR3 DNA sequence: TGTGCCACCAGTCCCCCCCGCGATCCCTACGAGCAGTACTTC. The genes are TRBV24-1 and TRBJ2-7; no clear D. Germline loops: CDR1 KGHDR, CDR2 SFDVKD. The CDR3 extends over 14 amino acids. V lost 6 bases, J lost 2 bases, and 13 bases lay in between.

The chain joins TRBV3-1 (or the pseudogene TRBV3-2) to TRBJ2-1; TRBD1 is a possible D gene (6 bases). The CDR3 extends over 19 amino acids. Trimming removed 0 bases from V and 10 bases from J, with 28 bases in between. Germline V gene data show CDR1 as LGHDT and CDR2 as YNNKEL (reference sequence). CDR3 sequence: CASSQDTGDQPGHKSEQFF. DNA for the CDR3: TGTGCCAGCAGCCAAGATACTGGGGATCAACCGGGACATAAAAGCGAGCAGTTCTTC.

This clone was detected only once. V and J are TRBV18 and TRBJ1-5, with D uncertain. The length of the CDR3 is 13 residues. Between the trimmed V and J ends, which lost 6 bases and 3 bases, there was a span of 9 bases. Germline V lookup: CDR1 KGHSH, CDR2 LQKENI. The CDR3 is CASSPELNQPQHF. The CDR3 bases are TGTGCCAGCTCGCCAGAACTCAATCAGCCCCAGCATTTT.

This chain links TRBV24-1 with TRBJ2-5, with 7 bases aligning to TRBD1. In germline, CDR1 is KGHDR, CDR2 SFDVKD. This CDR3 has 14 residues. Trimming took 4 bases from V and 4 from J; bases not matched to a gene: 5. The CDR3 loop is CATSDPTGTETQYF. The CDR3 nucleotides read TGTGCCACCAGTGACCCGACAGGGACAGAGACCCAGTACTTC.

The chain links TRBV7-9 to TRBJ2-1; tentatively, D is TRBD2 (6 bases). Trimming cost V 5 bases and J 0 bases, with 11 bases left between them. CDR1 and CDR2 from the germline V gene are SEHNR and FQNEAQ (reference sequence). The CDR3 has 15 amino acids. CDR3 DNA sequence: TGTGCCAGCAGCGCAGTGGAGGGCTCCTACAATGAGCAGTTCTTC. It translates to CASSAVEGSYNEQFF.

The chain joins TRBV7-2 to TRBJ2-7, with D possibly TRBD2 on 5 matching bases. The CDR3 length is 15 residues. Germline CDR1 reads SGHTA; CDR2 reads FQGNSA. V lost 0 bases and J 2 bases, leaving 11 bases between the germline ends. The CDR3 reads CASSLAGVLPYEQYF. DNA of the CDR3: TGTGCCAGCAGCTTAGCGGGAGTTCTACCCTACGAGCAGTACTTC.

This clone turned up a few times. This chain joins TRBV11-2 and TRBJ2-5, with 7 nucleotides matching TRBD2. CDR1 SGHAT and CDR2 FQNNGV come from the germline V gene. The ends lost 4 bases at V and 7 bases at J; junction bases unmatched: 0. The CDR3 length is 11 residues. This CDR3 is CASSSGGTQYF. CDR3 DNA: TGTGCCAGCAGCTCGGGAGGGACCCAGTACTTC.

V gene TRBV5-1 combines with J gene TRBJ2-1, with TRBD1 matching over 9 bases. The CDR3 is 16 amino acids. From germline, CDR1 is SGHRS and CDR2 YFSETQ. Losses at the gene ends were 4 bases for V and 4 bases for J; bases not matched to a gene: 9. CDR3 residues: CASSTNRGHLYNEQFF. The DNA of the CDR3 is TGCGCCAGCAGCACAAACAGGGGGCACCTATACAATGAGCAGTTCTTC.

The chain employs TRBV5-1 and TRBJ2-2; 11 bases are shared with TRBD2. V was pared by 4 bases and J by 0 bases, with 5 bases of the junction left unmatched. CDR3 length: 17 amino acids. Per germline, CDR1 SGHRS and CDR2 YFSETQ. CDR3 amino acids: CASSLTSGTSNTGELFF. DNA of the CDR3: TGCGCCAGCAGCCTGACTAGCGGGACCTCGAACACCGGGGAGCTGTTTTTT.

This clone was picked up one time. The chain joins TRBV28 to TRBJ1-2; D unclear. V lost 6 bases, J lost 4 bases, and 15 bases lay in between. CDR1 MDHEN and CDR2 SYDVKM come from the germline V gene. This CDR3 is 14 amino acids long. The CDR3 nucleotides read TGTGCCAGCAGCCCCGGCACCTCGGGCTATGGCTACACCTTC. Translated, it gives CASSPGTSGYGYTF.

The gene calls are TRBV30 and TRBJ1-1, with D uncertain. The V gene's germline CDR1 is GTSNPN and CDR2 SVGIG (reference sequence). This CDR3 is built from 12 residues. V lost 4 bases and J 5 bases, leaving 11 bases between the germline ends. CDR3 coding DNA: TGTGCCTGGACGAGGGAAGGGACTGAAGCTTTCTTT. Its protein product is CAWTREGTEAFF.

The chain recombines TRBV7-2 with TRBJ2-4; 7 positions match TRBD2. The CDR3 spans 17 residues. Germline trimming cut 6 bases from V and 4 bases from J; bases unmatched to any gene: 15. CDR1 and CDR2 from the germline V gene are SGHTA and FQGNSA. CDR3 residues: CASSPSWRLAGKNIQYF. In DNA, the CDR3 is TGTGCCAGCAGTCCCTCCTGGCGACTAGCCGGAAAAAACATTCAGTACTTC.

The chain combines TRBV27 with TRBJ1-4; D is possibly TRBD1 (6 bases). The germline V and J ends were trimmed by 6 bases and 4 bases, with 12 bases remaining between them. The CDR3 length is 14 residues. CDR1 is MNHEY and CDR2 is SMNVEV in the germline V gene (reference sequence). CDR3 region: CASRLQGLNEKLFF. CDR3 nucleotides: TGTGCCAGCAGGCTACAGGGCCTTAATGAAAAACTGTTTTTT.

This clone was observed many times. V usage is TRBV28 and J usage is TRBJ1-5; D is perhaps TRBD1 (6 bases). The germline V and J ends were trimmed by 3 bases and 1 base, with 10 bases remaining between them. The germline V gene has CDR1 MDHEN and CDR2 SYDVKM. CDR3 size: 15 residues. The CDR3 DNA sequence: TGTGCCAGCAGTTTTGAGACAGGAAGCAATCAGCCCCAGCATTTT. It codes for CASSFETGSNQPQHF.

The chain employs TRBV28 and TRBJ1-5, with a possible D match to TRBD1 (5 bases). CDR3 size: 13 residues. Trimming took 7 bases from V and 5 from J, leaving 12 bases between them. The germline V gene has CDR1 MDHEN and CDR2 SYDVKM. The CDR3 is CASTRTRYQPQHF. CDR3 DNA sequence: TGTGCCAGCACCCGGACAAGATATCAGCCCCAGCATTTT.

The chain is built from TRBV12-3 or TRBV12-4 and TRBJ2-7; maybe TRBD2 (6 bases). V lost 3 bases, J lost 6 bases, and 12 bases lay in between. This CDR3 is 13 amino acids long. CDR3: CASSFGAGGEQYF. CDR3 bases: TGTGCCAGCAGTTTTGGGGCCGGGGGCGAGCAGTACTTC.

This clone was observed once. The gene calls are TRBV7-6 and TRBJ2-5, with 8 bases fitting TRBD2. V trimming: 0 bases; J trimming: 4 bases; junction bases outside the gene matches: 7. The germline CDR1 and CDR2 sequences are SGHVS and FNYEAQ. The CDR3 runs to 16 residues. The CDR3 loop reads CASSLAGGTSAETQYF. The CDR3 region has the DNA TGTGCCAGCAGCTTAGCGGGGGGGACTAGTGCAGAGACCCAGTACTTC. Supplemented by reference TRBV7-6 and TRBJ2-5, the full variable domain reads GAGVSQSPRYKVTKRGQDVALRCDPISGHVSLYWYRQALGQGPEFLTYFNYEAQQDKSGLPNDRFSAERPEGSISTLTIQRTEQRDSAMYRCASSLAGGTSAETQYFGPGTRLLVL.

The rearrangement links TRBV19 to TRBJ2-1; TRBD2 agrees at 8 bases. The CDR3 extends over 17 amino acids. The V gene end was trimmed by 2 bases and the J gene end by 12 bases; junction bases not matched to a gene: 18. The germline CDR1 and CDR2 sequences are LNHDA and SQIVND (reference sequence). Here the CDR3 DNA reads TGTGCCAGTAGTATACCCCGACTAGCGCATACTACAATGGGGCAGTTCTTC. Translating gives CASSIPRLAHTTMGQFF.